The entry that follows covers one T cell receptor (beta chain) sequence. This specimen comes from a study of identical twins. TCRdb itself ran the 5' RACE reads through MiXCR, one entry per CDR3 protein. The profile shows a few hundred thousand distinct CDR3 sequences, about 15% of them singletons. The CDR3 runs 11 residues. Trimming took off 7 bases at V and 3 bases at J, with 9 bases between the two ends. Per the germline V gene, CDR1 is SQVTM and CDR2 is ANQGSEA. This same sample was also taken into another study, of yellow fever vaccine responses in identical twins.

The sequenced material came from CD4+ T cells sorted from blood. The TCR was taken from a woman younger than 35 in good health. This chain links TRBV29-1 with TRBJ1-2; D is unresolved. CDR3 DNA sequence: TGCAGCGCAAACGGGGACTATGGCTACACCTTC. Its translation: CSANGDYGYTF.